What follows are 17 T cell receptor beta chains derived from one specimen sequenced in a study of T cell responses to AZD1222 COVID-19 vaccine. Some clones are missing from TCRdb's copy, which holds only in-frame ones; the method was immunoSEQ multiplex PCR. The profile shows 120,000 to 150,000 clones, roughly nine tenths of them singletons. Sequenced here: peripheral blood, sampled 28 days after the second dose of the MenACWY control vaccine. These receptors came from an adult who received the MenACWY meningococcal vaccine as a control.

The rearrangement links TRBV28 to TRBJ1-4; D may be TRBD1 (5 bases). The germline gives CDR1 MDHEN, CDR2 SYDVKM. V gave up 4 bases and J gave up 8 bases, with 14 bases separating them. CDR3 size: 14 residues. The CDR3 protein is CASSSPMGTEKLFF. CDR3 coding DNA: TGTGCCAGCAGTTCCCCGATGGGGACCGAAAAACTGTTTTTT.

The chain links TRBV5-4 to TRBJ1-1; a possible D gene is TRBD1 (6 bases). The V gene's germline CDR1 is SGHNT and CDR2 YYREEE (reference sequence). The CDR3 is made up of 15 amino acids. With 4 bases removed from V and 6 bases from J, the gap between germline ends came to 19 bases. The CDR3, as DNA: TGTGCCAGCAGCGAGGGGGGGACCAAAGGCGCTGAAGCTTTCTTT. This encodes CASSEGGTKGAEAFF. The whole variable domain, filled in from reference TRBV5-4 and TRBJ1-1, reads ETGVTQSPTHLIKTRGQQVTLRCSSQSGHNTVSWYQQALGQGPQFIFQYYREEENGRGNFPPRFSGLQFPNYSSELNVNALELDDSALYLCASSEGGTKGAEAFFGQGTRLTVV.

The chain recombines TRBV20-1 with TRBJ1-5, with unresolved D. The CDR3 is made up of 16 amino acids. V lost 4 bases and J 5 bases, leaving 21 bases between the germline ends. CDR1 and CDR2 from the germline V gene are DFQATT and SNEGSKA (reference sequence). Written as DNA, the CDR3 is TGCAGTGCTATTGATTTTCTGGGTCCCCCACATCAGCCCCAGCATTTT. Its translation is CSAIDFLGPPHQPQHF.

V and J are TRBV4-1 and TRBJ2-3; D gene ambiguous. Germline CDR1 reads MGHRA; CDR2 reads YSYEKL. V dropped 5 bases and J dropped 4 bases, with 4 bases sitting between them. The CDR3 has 11 amino acids. The CDR3 reads CASSYSDTQYF. DNA for the CDR3: TGCGCCAGCAGCTACTCAGATACGCAGTATTTT.

CDR3 residues: CATSRDQGSYEQYF. As DNA, the CDR3 is TGTGCCACCAGCAGAGATCAGGGTTCCTACGAGCAGTACTTC. V gene TRBV15 combines with J gene TRBJ2-7, with D tentatively TRBD1 (5 bases). Germline-derived CDR1 and CDR2 are LNHNV and YYDKDF (reference sequence). The CDR3 length is 14 residues. V was cut by 0 bases and J by 1 base, with 7 bases left in between.

The chain recombines TRBV4-3 with TRBJ1-3; D is undetermined. This CDR3 has 13 amino acids. V was shortened by 0 bases and J by 3 bases, with 3 bases between the two germline ends. The germline gives CDR1 LGHNA, CDR2 YSLEER. This CDR3 reads CASSQDNGNTIYF. CDR3 bases: TGCGCCAGCAGCCAAGATAATGGAAACACCATATATTTT.

This chain connects TRBV11-2 to TRBJ2-1; the match to TRBD2 covers 7 bases. Germline CDR1 is SGHAT and CDR2 is FQNNGV. The CDR3 sequence is 14 residues long. V shed 7 bases, J shed 7 bases, and the junction held 10 bases outside the gene matches. This CDR3 is CASTFDGGGNEQFF. CDR3 nucleotides: TGTGCCAGCACCTTTGATGGCGGGGGAAATGAGCAGTTCTTC.

The chain combines TRBV6-2 or TRBV6-3 with TRBJ1-2, with D possibly TRBD1 on 5 matching bases. The CDR3 is 17 amino acids. The germline V gene encodes CDR1 MNHEY and CDR2 SVGEGT. The germline V and J ends were trimmed by 2 bases and 4 bases, with 20 bases remaining between them. Written as DNA, the CDR3 is TGTGCCAGCAGTTACCAGTCCGTCCCGGGGCACCTCTATGGCTACACCTTC. Amino acid sequence: CASSYQSVPGHLYGYTF.

This sequence joins TRBV19 and TRBJ2-5; TRBD1 aligns across 7 bases. The CDR3 loop spans 12 amino acids. Germline CDR1 LNHDA, CDR2 SQIVND (reference sequence). The V and J ends lost 5 bases and 5 bases, in that order; junction bases with no gene match: 2. In DNA, the CDR3 is TGTGCCAGTAGTGACAGGGACGAGACCCAGTACTTC. Protein sequence: CASSDRDETQYF. The full variable domain, completed using reference TRBV19 and TRBJ2-5, is DGGITQSPKYLFRKEGQNVTLSCEQNLNHDAMYWYRQDPGQGLRLIYYSQIVNDFQKGDIAEGYSVSREKKESFPLTVTSAQKNPTAFYLCASSDRDETQYFGPGTRLLVL.

V usage is TRBV19 and J usage is TRBJ2-7; 9 nucleotides line up with TRBD2. CDR3 size: 13 residues. Germline V CDR1 and CDR2: LNHDA, SQIVND (reference sequence). The ends lost 6 bases at V and 3 bases at J; junction bases unmatched: 3. The CDR3 nucleotides read TGTGCCAGTAGCCGTAGCGGGAGCTACGAGCAGTACTTC. Translated: CASSRSGSYEQYF.

The CDR3 is CASSVQNTGELFF. In DNA form, the CDR3 reads TGTGCCAGCAGCGTTCAGAACACCGGGGAGCTGTTTTTT. The chain carries TRBV9 and TRBJ2-2; D gene uncertain. The length of the CDR3 is 13 residues. Germline V gene sequence: CDR1 SGDLS, CDR2 YYNGEE. V lost 2 bases to trimming and J lost 1 base, with 3 bases between them.

Written as DNA, the CDR3 is TGTGCCAGCAGCTTAGTATTGAACACCATATATTTT. This gives the protein CASSLVLNTIYF. The rearrangement joins TRBV7-9 to TRBJ1-3; unclear D gene. This CDR3 has 12 residues. V was pared by 1 base and J by 7 bases, with 5 bases between. The germline V gene has CDR1 SEHNR and CDR2 FQNEAQ (reference sequence). Drawing the rest from reference TRBV7-9 and TRBJ1-3, the complete variable domain is DTGVSQNPRHKITKRGQNVTFRCDPISEHNRLYWYRQTLGQGPEFLTYFQNEAQLEKSRLLSDRFSAERPKGSFSTLEIQRTEQGDSAMYLCASSLVLNTIYFGEGSWLTVV.

This clone was picked up a small number of times. V and J are TRBV5-1 and TRBJ2-2; 10 bases line up with TRBD1. Germline V gene data show CDR1 as SGHRS and CDR2 as YFSETQ. The CDR3 is 15 amino acids. J was trimmed by 1 base and V by 5 bases; bases with no gene match: 2. The CDR3 bases are TGCGCCAGCAGTGGGACAGGGGAGAACACCGGGGAGCTGTTTTTT. This translates into CASSGTGENTGELFF.

The table lists this clone with a count of one. The V gene is TRBV13, the J gene TRBJ1-3; tentative D call: TRBD1 (5 bases). The CDR3 extends over 15 amino acids. Germline CDR1 and CDR2: PRHDT and FYEKMQ (reference sequence). V gave up 1 base and J gave up 3 bases, with 10 bases separating them. The CDR3 DNA follows: TGTGCCAGCAGCTTAGTGGGGGGAAGTGGAAACACCATATATTTT. The encoded protein is CASSLVGGSGNTIYF.

This chain joins TRBV10-3 and TRBJ2-4; 9 bases line up with TRBD1. Germline V gene data show CDR1 as ENHRY and CDR2 as SYGVKD. The CDR3 has 15 residues. Trimming cost V 5 bases and J 3 bases; bases outside gene matches: 5. CDR3 DNA: TGTGCCATCAGTACAACAGGGGGCGACAAAAACATTCAGTACTTC. Protein product: CAISTTGGDKNIQYF.

This clone showed up just once. The genes are TRBV28 and TRBJ2-2; D call uncertain. CDR3 size: 14 residues. Germline values: CDR1 MDHEN, CDR2 SYDVKM. The V end was cut by 2 bases, the J end by 1 base, with 5 bases between. The DNA for the CDR3 is TGTGCCAGCAGTTTAGTACAGAACACCGGGGAGCTGTTTTTT. It encodes CASSLVQNTGELFF.

The chain couples TRBV29-1 to TRBJ2-3, with 11 bases lining up with TRBD1. Germline values: CDR1 SQVTM, CDR2 ANQGSEA. CDR3 length: 15 amino acids. The V and J ends lost 1 base and 3 bases, in that order; junction bases with no gene match: 3. The CDR3 sequence is CSVEGGQGVTDTQYF. DNA for the CDR3: TGCAGCGTTGAAGGGGGACAGGGGGTAACAGATACGCAGTATTTT.